This T cell receptor beta chain was identified in a study of early T cells in non-severe SARS-CoV-2 infection. Overall study context: Chains stayed unpaired after sequencing of bulk RNA from unsorted whole blood. Study-wide points: A preference for anti-spike CD8 responses marked VDJdb matching, which missed private and CD4 specificities.

There are 15 residues in the CDR3. Germline trimming cut 7 bases from V and 3 bases from J; bases unmatched to any gene: 12. Germline CDR1 is SGHVT and CDR2 is SQSDAQ. This clonotype has just a few counts. Its cognate antigen is unknown. Individual cDNA molecules received unique molecular identifiers. MiXCR, run by TCRdb on the 5' RACE reads, gives a single entry per CDR3 protein. The profile shows around 82,000 distinct CDR3 sequences, over 12% of them singletons. What was sequenced was whole blood. V usage is TRBV7-4 and J usage is TRBJ2-7; 7 bases agree with TRBD2. This clonotype originated in an adult who was a healthcare worker with PCR-confirmed SARS-CoV-2 infection or an uninfected control (not recorded which). The CDR3 coding sequence is TGTGCCAGCACCCAAACACCCGGGGGGATCTACGAGCAGTACGTC. Translating gives CASTQTPGGIYEQYV.